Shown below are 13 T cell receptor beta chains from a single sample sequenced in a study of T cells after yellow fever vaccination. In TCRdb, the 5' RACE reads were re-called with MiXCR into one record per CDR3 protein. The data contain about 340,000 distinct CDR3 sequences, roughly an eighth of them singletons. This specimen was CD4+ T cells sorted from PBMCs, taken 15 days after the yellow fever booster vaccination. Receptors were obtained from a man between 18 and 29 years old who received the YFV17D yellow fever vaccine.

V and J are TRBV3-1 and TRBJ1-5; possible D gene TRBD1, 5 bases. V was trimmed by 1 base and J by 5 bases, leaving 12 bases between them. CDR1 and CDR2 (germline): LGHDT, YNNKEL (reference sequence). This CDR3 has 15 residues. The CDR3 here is CASSQGGGVDQPQHF. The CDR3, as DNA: TGTGCCAGCAGCCAAGGGGGAGGGGTCGATCAGCCCCAGCATTTT. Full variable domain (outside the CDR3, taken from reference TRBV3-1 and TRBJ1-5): DTAVSQTPKYLVTQMGNDKSIKCEQNLGHDTMYWYKQDSKKFLKIMFSYNNKELIINETVPNRFSPKSPDKAHLNLHINSLELGDSAVYFCASSQGGGVDQPQHFGDGTRLSIL.

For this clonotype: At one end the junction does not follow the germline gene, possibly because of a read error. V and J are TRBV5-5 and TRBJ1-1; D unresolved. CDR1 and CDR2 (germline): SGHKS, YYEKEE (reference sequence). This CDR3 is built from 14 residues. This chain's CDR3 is CASSLGGRNSEAFF. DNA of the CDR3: TGTGCCAGCAGCTTGGGCGGTCGGAACTCTGAAGCTTTCTTT.

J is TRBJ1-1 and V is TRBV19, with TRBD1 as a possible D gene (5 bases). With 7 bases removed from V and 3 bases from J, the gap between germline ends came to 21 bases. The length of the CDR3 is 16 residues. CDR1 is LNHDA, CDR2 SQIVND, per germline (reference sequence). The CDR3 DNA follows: TGTGCCAGTATGACTAGGGGCGCTGGAGGTTACACTGAAGCTTTCTTT. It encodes CASMTRGAGGYTEAFF.

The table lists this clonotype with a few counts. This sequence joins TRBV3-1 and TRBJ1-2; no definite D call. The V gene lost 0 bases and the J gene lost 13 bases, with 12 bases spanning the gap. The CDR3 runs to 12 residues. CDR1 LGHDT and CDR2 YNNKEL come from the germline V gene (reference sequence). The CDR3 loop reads CASSQDREGSTF. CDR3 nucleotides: TGTGCCAGCAGCCAAGATCGTGAGGGATCCACCTTC.

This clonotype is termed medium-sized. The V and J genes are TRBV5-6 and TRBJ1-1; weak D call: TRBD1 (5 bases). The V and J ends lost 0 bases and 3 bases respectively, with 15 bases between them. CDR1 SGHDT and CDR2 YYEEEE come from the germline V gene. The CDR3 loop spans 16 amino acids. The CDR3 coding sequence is TGTGCCAGCAGCTTGGTTCGGGGGACGACGCACACTGAAGCTTTCTTT. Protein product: CASSLVRGTTHTEAFF.

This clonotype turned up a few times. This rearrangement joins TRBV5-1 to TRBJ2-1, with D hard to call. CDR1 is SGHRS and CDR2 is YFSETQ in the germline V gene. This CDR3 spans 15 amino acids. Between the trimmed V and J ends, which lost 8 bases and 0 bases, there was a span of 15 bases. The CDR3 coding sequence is TGCGCCAGTCGGGCTATCCACAGCTCCTACAATGAGCAGTTCTTC. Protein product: CASRAIHSSYNEQFF.

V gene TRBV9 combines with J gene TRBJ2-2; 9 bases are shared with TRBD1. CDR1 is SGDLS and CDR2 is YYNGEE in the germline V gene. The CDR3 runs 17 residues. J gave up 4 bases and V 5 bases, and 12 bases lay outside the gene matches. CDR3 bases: TGTGCCAGCAGTATGTTTTCCGGGACAGGGTCCACCGGGGAGCTGTTTTTT. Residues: CASSMFSGTGSTGELFF. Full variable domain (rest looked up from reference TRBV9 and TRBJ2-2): DSGVTQTPKHLITATGQRVTLRCSPRSGDLSVYWYQQSLDQGLQFLIQYYNGEERAKGNILERFSAQQFPDLHSELNLSSLELGDSALYFCASSMFSGTGSTGELFFGEGSRLTVL.

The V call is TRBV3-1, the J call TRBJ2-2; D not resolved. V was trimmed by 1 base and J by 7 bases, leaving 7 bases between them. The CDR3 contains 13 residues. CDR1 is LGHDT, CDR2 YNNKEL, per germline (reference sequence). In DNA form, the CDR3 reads TGTGCCAGCAGCCAAGGTTGGATCGGGGAGCTGTTTTTT. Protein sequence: CASSQGWIGELFF.

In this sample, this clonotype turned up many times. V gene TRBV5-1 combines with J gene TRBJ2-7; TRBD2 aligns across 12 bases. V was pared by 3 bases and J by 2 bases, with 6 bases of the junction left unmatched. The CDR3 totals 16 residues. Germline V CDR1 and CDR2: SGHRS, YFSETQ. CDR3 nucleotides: TGCGCCAGCAGCTCGGGTCTAGCGGGGGGGCCCTACGAGCAGTACTTC. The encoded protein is CASSSGLAGGPYEQYF.

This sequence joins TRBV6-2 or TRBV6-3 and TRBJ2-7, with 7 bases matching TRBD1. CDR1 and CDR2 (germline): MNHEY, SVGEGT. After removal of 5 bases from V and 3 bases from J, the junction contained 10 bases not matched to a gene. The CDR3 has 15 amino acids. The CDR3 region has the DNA TGTGCCAGCAGTACGACCCGACAGGGAAACTACGAGCAGTACGTC. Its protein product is CASSTTRQGNYEQYV.

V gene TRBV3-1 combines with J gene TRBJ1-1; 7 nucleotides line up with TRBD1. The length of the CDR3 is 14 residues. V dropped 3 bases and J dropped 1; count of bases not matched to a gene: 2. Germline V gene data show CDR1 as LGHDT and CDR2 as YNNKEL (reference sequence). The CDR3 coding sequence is TGTGCCAGCAGCCAGACAGGGTGGAACACTGAAGCTTTCTTT. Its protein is CASSQTGWNTEAFF.

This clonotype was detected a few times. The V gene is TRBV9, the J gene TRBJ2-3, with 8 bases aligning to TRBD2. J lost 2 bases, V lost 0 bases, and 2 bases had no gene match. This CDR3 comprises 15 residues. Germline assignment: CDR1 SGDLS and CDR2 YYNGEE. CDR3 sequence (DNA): TGTGCCAGCAGCGTAGCGGGGGGGTACACAGATACGCAGTATTTT. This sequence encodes CASSVAGGYTDTQYF.

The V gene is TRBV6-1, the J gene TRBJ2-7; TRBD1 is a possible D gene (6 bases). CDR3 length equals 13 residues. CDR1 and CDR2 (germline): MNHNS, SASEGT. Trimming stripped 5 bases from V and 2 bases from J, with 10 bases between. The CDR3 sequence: CASSRTGTYEQYV. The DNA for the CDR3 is TGTGCCAGCAGTAGAACAGGGACCTACGAGCAGTACGTC.